The rows below give T cell receptor beta chains drawn from one sample of a study of technical replicates of blood from a few donors. The assay was immunoSEQ multiplex PCR, and TCRdb's table has in-frame clones only and misses some. The data contain around 76,000 clones, over 95% of them singletons. The sequencing input was T cells isolated from PBMCs. The receptors stem from a human donor in good health. Both conserved end residues are trimmed from each CDR3. Fields, in order: J gene, V gene, clone size, CDR3 protein. Some rows mark clone size as missing; the rest say once, few, many or name a class of expanded clone.

j_call: TRBJ2-7; v_call: TRBV30; clone_size: -; cdr3_aa: AWSRDRQY
j_call: TRBJ2-7; v_call: TRBV2; clone_size: -; cdr3_aa: ASSGGIFPTYEQY
j_call: TRBJ1-1; v_call: TRBV9; clone_size: once; cdr3_aa: ASSVGTPNTEAF
j_call: TRBJ1-5; v_call: TRBV27; clone_size: -; cdr3_aa: ASSLSTGWPQH
j_call: TRBJ1-5; v_call: TRBV7-9; clone_size: -; cdr3_aa: ASSLDEDSNQPQH
j_call: TRBJ2-3; v_call: TRBV4-2; clone_size: -; cdr3_aa: ASSPGLASDTQY
j_call: TRBJ2-3; v_call: TRBV21-1; clone_size: -; cdr3_aa: ASSRPRTGRTDTQY
j_call: TRBJ2-3; v_call: TRBV19; clone_size: -; cdr3_aa: ASSIQGDNSDTQY
j_call: TRBJ2-7; v_call: TRBV7-9; clone_size: -; cdr3_aa: ASSFPGRAFEQY
j_call: TRBJ2-2; v_call: TRBV9; clone_size: once; cdr3_aa: ASSVAGSLPNTGELF
j_call: TRBJ2-2; v_call: TRBV12-5; clone_size: -; cdr3_aa: ASGFLGLTGGNTGELF